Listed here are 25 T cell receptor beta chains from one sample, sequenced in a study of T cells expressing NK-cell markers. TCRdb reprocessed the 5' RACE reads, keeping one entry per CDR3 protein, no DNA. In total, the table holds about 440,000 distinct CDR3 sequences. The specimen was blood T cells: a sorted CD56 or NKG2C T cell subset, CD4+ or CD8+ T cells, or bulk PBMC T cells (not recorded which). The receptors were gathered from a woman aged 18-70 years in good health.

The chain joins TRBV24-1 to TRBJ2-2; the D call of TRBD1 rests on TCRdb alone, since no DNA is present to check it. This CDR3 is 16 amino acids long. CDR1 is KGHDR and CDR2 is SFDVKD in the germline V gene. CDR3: CATSDLGTGATGELFF.

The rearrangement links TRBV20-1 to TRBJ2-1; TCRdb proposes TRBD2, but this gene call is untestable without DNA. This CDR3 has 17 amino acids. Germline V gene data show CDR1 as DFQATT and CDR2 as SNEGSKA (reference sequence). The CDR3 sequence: CSAGKSRPAAPYNEQFF.

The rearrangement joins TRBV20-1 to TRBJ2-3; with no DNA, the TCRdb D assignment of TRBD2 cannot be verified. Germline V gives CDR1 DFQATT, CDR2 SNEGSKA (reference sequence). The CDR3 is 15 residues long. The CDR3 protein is CSARTAGTSGDTQYF.

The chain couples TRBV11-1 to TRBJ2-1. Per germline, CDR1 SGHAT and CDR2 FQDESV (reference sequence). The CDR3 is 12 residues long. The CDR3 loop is CASSGRLNEQFF. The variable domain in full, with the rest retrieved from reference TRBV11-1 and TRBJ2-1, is EAEVAQSPRYKITEKSQAVAFWCDPISGHATLYWYRQILGQGPELLVQFQDESVVDDSQLPKDRFSAERLKGVDSTLKIQPAELGDSAMYLCASSGRLNEQFFGPGTRLTVL.

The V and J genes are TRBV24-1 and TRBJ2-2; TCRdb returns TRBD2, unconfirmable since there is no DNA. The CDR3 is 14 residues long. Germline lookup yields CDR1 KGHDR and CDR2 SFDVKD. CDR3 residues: CATESGVNTGELFF.

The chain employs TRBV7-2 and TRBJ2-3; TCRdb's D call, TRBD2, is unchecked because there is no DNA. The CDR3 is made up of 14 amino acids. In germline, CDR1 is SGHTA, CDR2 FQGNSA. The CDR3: CASSRGLALDTQYF.

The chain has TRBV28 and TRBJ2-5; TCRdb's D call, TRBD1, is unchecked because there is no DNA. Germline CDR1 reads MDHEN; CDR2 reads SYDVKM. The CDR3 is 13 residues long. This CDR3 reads CASSPGTGETQYF.

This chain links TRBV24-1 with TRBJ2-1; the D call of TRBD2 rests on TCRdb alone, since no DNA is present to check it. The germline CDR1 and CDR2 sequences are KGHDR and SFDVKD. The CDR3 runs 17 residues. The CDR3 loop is CATSEGLADYLYNEQFF.

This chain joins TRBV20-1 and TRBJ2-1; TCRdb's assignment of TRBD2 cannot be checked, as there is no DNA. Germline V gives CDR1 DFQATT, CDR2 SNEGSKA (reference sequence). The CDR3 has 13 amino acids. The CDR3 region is CSARRRESGEQFF.

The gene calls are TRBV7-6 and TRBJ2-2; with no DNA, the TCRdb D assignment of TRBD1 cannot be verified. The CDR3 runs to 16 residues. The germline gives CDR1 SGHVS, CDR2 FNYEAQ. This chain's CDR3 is CASTEPDRGVTGELFF.

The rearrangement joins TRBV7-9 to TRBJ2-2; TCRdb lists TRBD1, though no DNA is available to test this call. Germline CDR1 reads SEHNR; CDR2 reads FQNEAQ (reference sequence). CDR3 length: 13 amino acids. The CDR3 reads CASRGENTGELFF.

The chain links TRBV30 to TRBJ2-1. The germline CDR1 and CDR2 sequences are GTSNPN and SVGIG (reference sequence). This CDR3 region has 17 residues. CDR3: CAWSEAWAGSSYNEQFF.

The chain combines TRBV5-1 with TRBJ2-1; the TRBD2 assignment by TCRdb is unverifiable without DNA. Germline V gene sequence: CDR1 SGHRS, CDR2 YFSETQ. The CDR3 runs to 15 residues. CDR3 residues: CASIRTSGSGNEQFF.

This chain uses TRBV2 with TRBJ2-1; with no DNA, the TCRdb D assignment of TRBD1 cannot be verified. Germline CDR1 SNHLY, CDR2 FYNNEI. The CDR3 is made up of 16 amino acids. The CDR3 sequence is CASSPRDRGLINEQFF.

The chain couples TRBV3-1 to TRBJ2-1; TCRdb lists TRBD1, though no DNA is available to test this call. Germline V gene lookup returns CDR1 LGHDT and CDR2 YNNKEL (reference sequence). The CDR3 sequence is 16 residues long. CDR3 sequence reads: CASSHLWAGDYNEQFF.

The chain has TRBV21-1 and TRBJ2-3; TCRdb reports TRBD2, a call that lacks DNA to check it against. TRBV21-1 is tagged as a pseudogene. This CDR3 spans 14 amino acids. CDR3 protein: CAISQEGRTDTQYF.

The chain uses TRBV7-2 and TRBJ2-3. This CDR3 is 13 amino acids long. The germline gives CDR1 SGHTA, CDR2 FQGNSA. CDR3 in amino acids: CASSLDWTVTQYF.

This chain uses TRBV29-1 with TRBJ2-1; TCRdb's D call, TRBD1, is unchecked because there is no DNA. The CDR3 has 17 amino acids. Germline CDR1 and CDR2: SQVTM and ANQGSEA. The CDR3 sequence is CSVDPLAGTGAYNEQFF.

CDR3 sequence reads: CASSSQALNEQFF. This chain joins TRBV12-3 or TRBV12-4 and TRBJ2-1. The CDR3 is 13 amino acids.

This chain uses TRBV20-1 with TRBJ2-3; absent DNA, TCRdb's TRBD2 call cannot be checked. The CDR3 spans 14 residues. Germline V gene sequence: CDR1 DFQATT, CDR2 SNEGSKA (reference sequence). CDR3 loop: CSARRLAGADTQYF.

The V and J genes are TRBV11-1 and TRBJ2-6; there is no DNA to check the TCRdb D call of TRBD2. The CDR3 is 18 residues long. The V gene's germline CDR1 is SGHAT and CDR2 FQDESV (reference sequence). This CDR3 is CASSLRGGRGTGANVLTF.

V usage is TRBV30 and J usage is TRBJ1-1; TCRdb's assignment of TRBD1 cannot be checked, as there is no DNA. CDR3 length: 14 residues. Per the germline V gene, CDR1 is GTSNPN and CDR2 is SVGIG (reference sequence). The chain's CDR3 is CAWSVRGARTEAFF.

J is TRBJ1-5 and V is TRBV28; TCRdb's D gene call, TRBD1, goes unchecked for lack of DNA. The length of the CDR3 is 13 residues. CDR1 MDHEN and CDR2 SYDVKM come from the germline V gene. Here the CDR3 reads CASSLLGDQPQHF. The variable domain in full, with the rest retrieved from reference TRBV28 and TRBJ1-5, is DVKVTQSSRYLVKRTGEKVFLECVQDMDHENMFWYRQDPGLGLRLIYFSYDVKMKEKGDIPEGYSVSREKKERFSLILESASTNQTSMYLCASSLLGDQPQHFGDGTRLSIL.

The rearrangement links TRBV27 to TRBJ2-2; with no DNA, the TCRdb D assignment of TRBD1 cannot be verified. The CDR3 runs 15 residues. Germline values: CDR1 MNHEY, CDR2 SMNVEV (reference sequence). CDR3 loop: CASSPGQGWTGELFF.

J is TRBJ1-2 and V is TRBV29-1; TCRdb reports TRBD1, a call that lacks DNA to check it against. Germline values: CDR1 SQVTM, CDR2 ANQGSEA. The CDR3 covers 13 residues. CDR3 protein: CSVRQGPNYGYTF. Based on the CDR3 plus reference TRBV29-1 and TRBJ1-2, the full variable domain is SAVISQKPSRDICQRGTSLTIQCQVDSQVTMMFWYRQQPGQSLTLIATANQGSEATYESGFVIDKFPISRPNLTFSTLTVSNMSPEDSSIYLCSVRQGPNYGYTFGSGTRLTVV.